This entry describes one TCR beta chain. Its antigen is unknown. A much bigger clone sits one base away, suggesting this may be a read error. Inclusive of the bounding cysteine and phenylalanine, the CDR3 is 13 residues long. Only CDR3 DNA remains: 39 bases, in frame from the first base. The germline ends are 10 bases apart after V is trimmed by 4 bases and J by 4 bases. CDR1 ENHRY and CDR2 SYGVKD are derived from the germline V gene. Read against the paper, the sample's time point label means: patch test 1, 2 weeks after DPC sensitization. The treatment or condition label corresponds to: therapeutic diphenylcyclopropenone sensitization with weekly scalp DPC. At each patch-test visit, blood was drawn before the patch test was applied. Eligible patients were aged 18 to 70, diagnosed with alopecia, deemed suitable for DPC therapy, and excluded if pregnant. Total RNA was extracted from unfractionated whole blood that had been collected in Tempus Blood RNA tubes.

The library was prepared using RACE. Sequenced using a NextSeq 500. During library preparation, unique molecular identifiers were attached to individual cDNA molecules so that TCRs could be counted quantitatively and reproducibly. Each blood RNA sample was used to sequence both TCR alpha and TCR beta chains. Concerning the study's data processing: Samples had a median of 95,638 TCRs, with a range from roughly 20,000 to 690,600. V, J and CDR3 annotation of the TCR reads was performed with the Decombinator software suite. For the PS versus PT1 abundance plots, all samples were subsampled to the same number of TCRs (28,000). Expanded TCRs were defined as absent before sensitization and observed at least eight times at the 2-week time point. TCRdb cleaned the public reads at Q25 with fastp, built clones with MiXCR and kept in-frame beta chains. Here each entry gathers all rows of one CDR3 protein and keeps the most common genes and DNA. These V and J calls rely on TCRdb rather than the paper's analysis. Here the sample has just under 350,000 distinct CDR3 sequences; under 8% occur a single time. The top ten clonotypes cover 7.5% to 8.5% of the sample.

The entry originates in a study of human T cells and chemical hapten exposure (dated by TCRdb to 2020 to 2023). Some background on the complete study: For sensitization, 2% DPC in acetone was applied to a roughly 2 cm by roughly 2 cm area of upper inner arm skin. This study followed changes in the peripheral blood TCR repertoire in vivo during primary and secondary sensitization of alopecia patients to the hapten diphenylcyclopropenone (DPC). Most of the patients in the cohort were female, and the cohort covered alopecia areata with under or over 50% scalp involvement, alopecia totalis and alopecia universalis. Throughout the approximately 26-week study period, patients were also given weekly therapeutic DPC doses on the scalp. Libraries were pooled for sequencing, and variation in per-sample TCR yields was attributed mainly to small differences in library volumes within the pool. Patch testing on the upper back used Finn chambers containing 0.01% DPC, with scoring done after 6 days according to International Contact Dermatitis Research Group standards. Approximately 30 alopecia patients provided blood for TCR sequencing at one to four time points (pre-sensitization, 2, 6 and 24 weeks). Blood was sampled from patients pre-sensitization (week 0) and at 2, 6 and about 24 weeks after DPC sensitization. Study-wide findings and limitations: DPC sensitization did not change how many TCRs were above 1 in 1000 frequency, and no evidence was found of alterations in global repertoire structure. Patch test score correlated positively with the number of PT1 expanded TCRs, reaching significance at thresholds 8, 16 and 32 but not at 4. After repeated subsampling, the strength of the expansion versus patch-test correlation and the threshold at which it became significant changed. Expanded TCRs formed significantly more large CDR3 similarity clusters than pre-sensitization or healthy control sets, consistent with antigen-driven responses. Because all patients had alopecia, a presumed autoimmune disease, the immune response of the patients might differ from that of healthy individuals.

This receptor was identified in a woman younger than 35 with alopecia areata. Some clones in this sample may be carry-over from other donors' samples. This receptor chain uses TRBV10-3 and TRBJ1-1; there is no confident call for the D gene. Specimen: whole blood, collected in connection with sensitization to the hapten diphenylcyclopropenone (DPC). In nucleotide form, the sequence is TGTGCCATCAGTGTCCAGTTGAGCACTGAAGCTTTCTTT. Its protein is CAISVQLSTEAFF.